This T cell receptor (beta chain) comes out of a study of T cells in Graves' hyperthyroidism and ophthalmopathy. Study as a whole: Pretreatment peripheral blood was obtained at initial diagnosis. Study results and limitations: Before onset, ophthalmopathy was predicted by the model a median 6.5 months earlier. Researchers found most expanded thyroid clonotypes above 0.001 in blood as well.

Template material for amplifying TCR beta CDR3 regions consisted of RNA transcripts. TCR CDR3 underwent first-round RT-PCR with the HTBI primer set. TCRdb independently ran MiXCR on the multiplex PCR reads; one entry per CDR3 protein. The sample records fewer than 350,000 distinct CDR3 sequences, 10% to 15% being singletons. For this clonotype: No antigen is known for it.

Per germline, CDR1 LGHDT and CDR2 YNNKEL (reference sequence). Trimming removed 0 bases at V and 7 bases at J, with 15 bases between. CDR3 length: 15 residues. Fresh peripheral blood, under 11 ml, yielded the PBMCs. The chain links TRBV3-1 to TRBJ1-1; D not certain. Sequenced input: blood. This clonotype was sampled from a woman aged 25 to 39 with Graves' hyperthyroidism that later progressed to Graves' ophthalmopathy. The CDR3 DNA reads as TGTGCCAGCAGCCAAGATCCCACGTTGGTAAATGAAGCTTTCTTT. Its protein product is CASSQDPTLVNEAFF.